This T cell receptor (beta chain) was obtained from a study of Ad26.COV2.S vaccination and SARS-CoV-2 variants. Study in general: Participant was drawn from the COV1001 Ad26.COV2.S trial arm.

General study findings and limits: Measurements of TCR breadth and depth may have given underestimates of the total T cell responses.

Clones were sequenced by immunoSEQ multiplex PCR, and TCRdb holds only the in-frame ones, with some missing. The repertoire includes approximately 240,000 clones, 88% of them detected once, and around 10% sits in the top ten. V was trimmed by 5 bases and J by 2 bases, leaving 12 bases between them. This CDR3 spans 15 amino acids. The germline CDR1 and CDR2 sequences are LGHDT and YNNKEL (reference sequence). On this clone: As yet, its antigen is unknown.

Treatment noted: 15 to 20 received Ad26.COV2.S at low or high dose, single or two shots; 5 received placebo; per-sample allocation not given. Samples were taken on day 63 after the first vaccine or placebo injection. Within Boston, the person who donated was an adult of 18-55 years. The source is a person between 18 and 65 years old who received the Ad26.COV2.S COVID-19 vaccine or a placebo. The rearrangement links TRBV3-1 (or the pseudogene TRBV3-2) to TRBJ2-2, with D possibly TRBD2 on 6 matching bases. The sample here was peripheral blood, taken in a trial of Ad26.COV2.S vaccine versus placebo. CDR3 region: CASSGRPGNTGELFF. CDR3 DNA sequence: TGTGCCAGCAGCGGGAGGCCTGGCAACACCGGGGAGCTGTTTTTT.